Shown below are 6 T cell receptor beta chains from a single sample sequenced in a study of monozygotic twins with inflammatory bowel disease (dated by TCRdb to between 2018 and 2021). Library preparation employed 5' RACE. TCRdb shows the sequencer as Illumina HiSeq 2500. TCRdb reprocessed the public reads and reports one entry per CDR3 protein sequence, without DNA. This sample's table contains 310,000 or so distinct CDR3 sequences. Together, the top ten hold 2% to 2.5% of the sample. Sequences were obtained from blood. The receptors were sampled from a human donor with ulcerative colitis or Crohn's disease, or a healthy co-twin of an affected twin (not recorded which).

This chain joins TRBV20-1 and TRBJ2-1. Germline V gene sequence: CDR1 DFQATT, CDR2 SNEGSKA (reference sequence). There are 13 residues in the CDR3. The CDR3 is CSARGDLYNEQFF.

V usage is TRBV4-1 and J usage is TRBJ2-7. Per germline, CDR1 MGHRA and CDR2 YSYEKL. The CDR3 loop spans 18 amino acids. The CDR3: CASSQGLGLAGSSYEQYF.

This sequence joins TRBV18 and TRBJ1-4. The length of the CDR3 is 15 residues. Looked up from germline, CDR1 is KGHSH and CDR2 is LQKENI. This CDR3 reads CASSSAETTNEKLFF.

The rearrangement uses TRBV5-1 and TRBJ2-4; the D call from TCRdb, TRBD2, cannot be confirmed without DNA. The germline V gene encodes CDR1 SGHRS and CDR2 YFSETQ. CDR3 length: 14 amino acids. The CDR3 region is CASSSGGSKNIQYF.

This chain connects TRBV20-1 to TRBJ2-1; without DNA, the TCRdb call of TRBD2 cannot be checked. CDR3 length: 14 residues. Germline V gene lookup returns CDR1 DFQATT and CDR2 SNEGSKA (reference sequence). The chain's CDR3 is CSARSGNSYNEQFF.

This chain connects TRBV27 to TRBJ1-4; TCRdb selects TRBD1, and the lack of DNA leaves this call unchecked. CDR3 length: 15 amino acids. In germline, CDR1 is MNHEY, CDR2 SMNVEV (reference sequence). CDR3 loop: CASSLNPGGLQKLFF.